The clone carrying this TCR beta chain was picked up many times. Its antigen remains unknown. At baseline, cycle 4 day 1, and cycle 7 day 1, blood was sampled. This sample was included in a study of OX40 agonist ivuxolimab in advanced cancers. About the study: Prior checkpoint blockade (anti-PD-1, anti-PD-L1 or anti-CTLA-4) was permitted; 35% to 50% had it. Study-wide points: Clonal expansion was among the lowest in partial responders at 0.1-3.0 mg/kg, especially CD8+.

J gave up 3 bases and V 5 bases, and 4 bases lay outside the gene matches. The CDR3 contains 14 residues. Germline CDR1 and CDR2: LNHDA and SQIVND (reference sequence). The method was immunoSEQ multiplex PCR; TCRdb's version includes in-frame clones alone and lacks a portion of them. Of around 47,000 clones listed, approximately 88% are singletons. This specimen was CD4+ or CD8+ T cells sorted from blood, taken in a trial of the OX40 agonist ivuxolimab. The chain joins TRBV19 to TRBJ2-7, with 10 bases identical to TRBD1. This clonotype was obtained from an adult with an advanced solid tumor such as melanoma, head and neck, liver or kidney cancer. The CDR3 DNA is TGTGCCAGTAGTTTGGGACAGGGGAACTACGAGCAGTACTTC. Translation gives CASSLGQGNYEQYF.